This TCR beta chain was identified during a study of PD-1 blockade in classical Hodgkin lymphoma. Broader study findings: Baseline TCR diversity was reportedly lower in newly diagnosed patients than healthy donors.

Turning to this clone: Its specificity is unknown.

Clones were sequenced by immunoSEQ multiplex PCR, and TCRdb holds only the in-frame ones, with some missing. The sample holds roughly 30,000 clones; 85% to 90% are singletons and the top ten take about 0.22%. This sample's time point: newly diagnosed, previously untreated cHL patient sample. Negative magnetic selection isolated CD4+ T cells from thawed PBMCs. PBMCs from untreated, newly diagnosed classical Hodgkin lymphoma were comparison samples. The germline CDR1 and CDR2 sequences are SNHLY and FYNNEI. Trimming cost V 6 bases and J 4 bases; bases outside gene matches: 7. This CDR3 region has 14 residues.

The source material was CD4+ T cells from blood. This clonotype was sampled from a human donor with classical Hodgkin lymphoma. This rearrangement joins TRBV2 to TRBJ2-7; 9 nucleotides match TRBD1. The CDR3 here is CASSRDRDLYEQYF. The CDR3, as DNA: TGTGCCAGCAGCCGGGACAGGGATCTGTACGAGCAGTACTTC.